The 2 T cell receptor beta chains listed next were all sequenced from one sample in a study of shared clonotypes between healthy human individuals. The table came from immunoSEQ multiplex PCR; TCRdb's copy has only in-frame clones and leaves some out. The sample yields about 2 million clones, over 85% seen once. Naive-designated CD8 cells lacked CD45RO, were positively enriched for CCR7, and omitted terminally differentiated effector memory CD45RA+ cells. What was sequenced was naive CD8+ T cells sorted from blood. The source is a man aged 18 to 29 in good health.

V is TRBV12-5 and J is TRBJ2-1; D is uncertain. Looked up from germline, CDR1 is LGHNT and CDR2 is FRNRAP. With 6 bases removed from V and 2 bases from J, the gap between germline ends came to 14 bases. The CDR3 is 15 amino acids. The CDR3 DNA reads as TGTGCTAGTGGCCCGACGGATACTCCCTACAATGAGCAGTTCTTC. As protein: CASGPTDTPYNEQFF. The full variable domain, rest sourced from reference TRBV12-5 and TRBJ2-1, is DARVTQTPRHKVTEMGQEVTMRCQPILGHNTVFWYRQTMMQGLELLAYFRNRAPLDDSGMPKDRFSAEMPDATLATLKIQPSEPRDSAVYFCASGPTDTPYNEQFFGPGTRLTVL.

Concerning this clone itself: This sample also contains other DNA sequences that code for the same CDR3. The V gene is TRBV30, the J gene TRBJ1-1; D is ambiguous. V shed 2 bases and J shed 7 bases, with 8 bases lying between them. CDR3 length: 11 amino acids. Germline V CDR1 and CDR2: GTSNPN, SVGIG (reference sequence). The CDR3 here is CAWSLLSEAFF. Here the CDR3 DNA reads TGTGCCTGGAGTTTGCTGAGTGAAGCTTTCTTT.